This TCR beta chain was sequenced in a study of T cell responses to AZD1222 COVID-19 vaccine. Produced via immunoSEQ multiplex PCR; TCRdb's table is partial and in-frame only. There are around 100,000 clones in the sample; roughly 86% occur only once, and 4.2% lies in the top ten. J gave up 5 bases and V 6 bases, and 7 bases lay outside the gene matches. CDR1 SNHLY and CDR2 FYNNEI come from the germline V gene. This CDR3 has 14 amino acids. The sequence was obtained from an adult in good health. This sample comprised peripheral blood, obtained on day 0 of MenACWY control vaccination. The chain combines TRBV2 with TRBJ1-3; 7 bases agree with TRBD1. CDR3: CASSPQGGRNTIYF. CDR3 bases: TGTGCCAGCAGCCCGCAGGGGGGACGAAACACCATATATTTT.